This passage covers 17 T cell receptor beta chains from one sample sequenced in a study of PD-L1 blockade in urothelial cancer. Sequencing was performed with immunoSEQ multiplex PCR; in TCRdb, only in-frame clones are kept and a portion is missing. The table lists approximately 50,000 clones, roughly 91% of them singletons, with 2.4% in the top ten. Time point: peripheral blood 6 weeks after treatment start. The sequences come from PBMCs, collected around atezolizumab (anti-PD-L1) treatment. The receptors were sampled from a man between 60 and 70 years old with urothelial cancer.

This chain links TRBV6-1 with TRBJ1-3; 9 positions agree with TRBD1. The CDR3 runs 18 residues. Per germline, CDR1 MNHNS and CDR2 SASEGT. Germline trimming cut 0 bases from V and 0 bases from J; bases unmatched to any gene: 6. CDR3 DNA: TGTGCCAGCAGTGAAGCCGGGACAGGGCGCCACTCTGGAAACACCATATATTTT. Protein product: CASSEAGTGRHSGNTIYF.

V gene TRBV27 combines with J gene TRBJ1-2; D not certain. The germline V gene encodes CDR1 MNHEY and CDR2 SMNVEV (reference sequence). The CDR3 spans 15 residues. Trimming stripped 6 bases from V and 4 bases from J, with 18 bases between. CDR3 in amino acids: CASRGLGREPYGYTF. Here the CDR3 DNA reads TGTGCCAGCAGGGGCCTCGGACGGGAACCCTATGGCTACACCTTC.

This chain uses TRBV7-6 with TRBJ2-7; TRBD2 aligns across 10 bases. The CDR3 is made up of 17 amino acids. Per germline, CDR1 SGHVS and CDR2 FNYEAQ. Unmatched junction bases numbered 9, after V lost 1 base and J lost 3 bases. The CDR3 loop reads CASSLGIAGGVGYEQYF. In DNA, the CDR3 is TGTGCCAGCAGCTTAGGGATAGCGGGGGGCGTCGGCTACGAGCAGTACTTC. The whole variable domain, remainder taken from reference TRBV7-6 and TRBJ2-7, is GAGVSQSPRYKVTKRGQDVALRCDPISGHVSLYWYRQALGQGPEFLTYFNYEAQQDKSGLPNDRFSAERPEGSISTLTIQRTEQRDSAMYRCASSLGIAGGVGYEQYFGPGTRLTVT.

The chain links TRBV7-2 to TRBJ2-5; 16 bases map to TRBD2. Germline V gene sequence: CDR1 SGHTA, CDR2 FQGNSA. The CDR3 covers 18 residues. V lost 7 bases, J lost 4 bases, and 12 bases stayed unmatched. The CDR3 nucleotides read TGTGCCAGCACCGTACTGGGACTAGCGGGAGGGGGCCGAGAGACCCAGTACTTC. This codes for CASTVLGLAGGGRETQYF.

The chain's CDR3 is CATGTSTDTQYF. The CDR3 bases are TGTGCCACCGGGACTAGCACAGATACGCAGTATTTT. The rearrangement joins TRBV10-3 to TRBJ2-3; weak D call: TRBD2 (6 bases). There are 12 residues in the CDR3. V was clipped by 10 bases and J by 0 bases, with 8 bases between them. Germline V gene data show CDR1 as ENHRY and CDR2 as SYGVKD.

J is TRBJ2-5 and V is TRBV5-6; TRBD1 matches 9 bases. The CDR3 totals 15 residues. After removal of 0 bases from V and 4 bases from J, the junction contained 4 bases not matched to a gene. Germline V gene sequence: CDR1 SGHDT, CDR2 YYEEEE. The CDR3 region is CASSLDRGRGETQYF. In DNA, the CDR3 is TGTGCCAGCAGCTTGGACAGGGGGCGAGGAGAGACCCAGTACTTC.

The sample holds one count of this clone. The V gene is TRBV6-1, the J gene TRBJ2-1, with a possible D match to TRBD1 (5 bases). The germline CDR1 and CDR2 sequences are MNHNS and SASEGT. The CDR3 has 12 residues. V lost 3 bases and J 11 bases, leaving 11 bases between the germline ends. In DNA, the CDR3 is TGTGCCAGCAGTGACCCACAGGTTAAGCAGTTCTTC. It is translated as CASSDPQVKQFF.

The chain links TRBV5-6 to TRBJ2-7; TRBD1 agrees at 7 bases. V dropped 0 bases and J dropped 3; count of bases not matched to a gene: 9. Per the germline V gene, CDR1 is SGHDT and CDR2 is YYEEEE. The CDR3 contains 16 residues. CDR3 nucleotide sequence: TGTGCCAGCAGCTTGGCCGGGACAGATTCTTACTACGAGCAGTACTTC. It codes for CASSLAGTDSYYEQYF.

The V and J genes are TRBV7-2 and TRBJ2-7; TRBD2 aligns across 13 bases. There are 16 residues in the CDR3. Germline V lookup: CDR1 SGHTA, CDR2 FQGNSA. With V trimmed by 5 bases and J by 3 bases, 7 bases remained unmatched. The CDR3 sequence: CASSPAGTSGIYEQYF. Here the CDR3 DNA reads TGTGCCAGCAGCCCCGCGGGGACTAGCGGGATCTACGAGCAGTACTTC. The complete variable domain, with remaining parts taken from reference TRBV7-2 and TRBJ2-7, reads GAGVSQSPSNKVTEKGKDVELRCDPISGHTALYWYRQSLGQGLEFLIYFQGNSAPDKSGLPSDRFSAERTGGSVSTLTIQRTQQEDSAVYLCASSPAGTSGIYEQYFGPGTRLTVT.

J is TRBJ2-1 and V is TRBV19; 8 nucleotides match TRBD2. J was trimmed by 6 bases and V by 5 bases; bases with no gene match: 9. Germline CDR1 and CDR2: LNHDA and SQIVND (reference sequence). The CDR3 has 15 residues. The CDR3 reads CASSPGSGRRNEQFF. The CDR3 region has the DNA TGTGCCAGTAGTCCGGGGAGCGGGAGACGCAATGAGCAGTTCTTC.

This chain uses TRBV7-2 with TRBJ2-5, with 9 bases aligning to TRBD1. From germline, CDR1 is SGHTA and CDR2 FQGNSA. This CDR3 is 13 amino acids long. Unmatched junction bases numbered 3, after V lost 5 bases and J lost 5 bases. CDR3 amino acids: CASSPGQGETQYF. DNA for the CDR3: TGTGCCAGCAGCCCTGGACAGGGGGAGACCCAGTACTTC.

The chain joins TRBV21-1 to TRBJ1-3; TRBD1 is the table's D call, not checked against the DNA. TRBV21-1 is recorded as a pseudogene. The CDR3 covers 18 residues. The CDR3 here is CASSKGSTGTPPGNTIYF. The CDR3 DNA follows: TGTGCCAGCAGCAAAGGGAGTACCGGGACACCTCCTGGAAACACCATATATTTT.

This chain uses TRBV2 with TRBJ2-1, with unresolved D. The CDR3 covers 13 residues. The V end was cut by 4 bases, the J end by 8 bases, with 12 bases between. CDR1 and CDR2 (germline): SNHLY, FYNNEI. For the CDR3, the DNA is TGTGCCAGCAGTGTGGATCGTCGGGATGAGCAGTTCTTC. Its protein product is CASSVDRRDEQFF.

The genes are TRBV6-4 and TRBJ2-7; D not certain. This CDR3 has 11 amino acids. Germline lookup yields CDR1 MRHNA and CDR2 SNTAGT. With 10 bases removed from V and 3 bases from J, the gap between germline ends came to 10 bases. The chain's CDR3 is CAIPKDYEQYF. For the CDR3, the DNA is TGTGCCATTCCTAAAGACTACGAGCAGTACTTC.

V usage is TRBV4-2 and J usage is TRBJ1-2; possibly TRBD1 for D (5 bases). Per the germline V gene, CDR1 is LGHNA and CDR2 is YNFKEQ. This CDR3 contains 12 residues. V lost 0 bases and J 7 bases, leaving 6 bases between the germline ends. The CDR3 region is CASSQDGGGYTF. The CDR3 DNA sequence: TGTGCCAGCAGCCAAGACGGGGGTGGCTACACCTTC.

The J gene is TRBJ2-3, the V gene TRBV6-6; D remains ambiguous. The CDR3 totals 12 residues. Germline V CDR1 and CDR2: MNHNY, SVGAGI (reference sequence). With 2 bases removed from V and 6 bases from J, the gap between germline ends came to 6 bases. Here the CDR3 reads CASSYPSDTQYF. The CDR3 DNA reads TGTGCCAGCAGTTACCCTTCCGATACGCAGTATTTT.

This clone has only one observation. The V and J genes are TRBV5-1 and TRBJ2-7; 7 positions agree with TRBD1. This CDR3 region has 14 residues. Looked up from germline, CDR1 is SGHRS and CDR2 is YFSETQ. The junction had 4 bases not matched to a gene; V was cut back by 0 bases and J by 4 bases. The CDR3 DNA reads as TGCGCCAGCAGCTTGGCCGGGACAGAATACGAGCAGTACTTC. This translates into CASSLAGTEYEQYF.